This is a list of T cell receptor beta chains from one sample in a study of radiation and T cells in renal cell carcinoma. TCRdb's copy holds only in-frame clones and misses some; the assay was immunoSEQ multiplex PCR. Among some 58,000 clones listed, around three quarters were seen once. The starting material was blood, obtained from a patient whose treatment included radiotherapy and nephrectomy. The receptors here all came from a man aged 55 to 70 with renal cell carcinoma. CDR3s include the opening cysteine and the closing phenylalanine or tryptophan. Each record gives: D gene, CDR3 length, clone size, J gene, V gene, CDR3 protein, CDR3 DNA. The D gene is left open where the match is weak. Not every row has a clone size; where given, it reads once, few, many or a size class.

D: -; length: 16; size: -; J: TRBJ1-1; V: TRBV7-6; CDR3: CASSPEGVGSSTEAFF; DNA: TGTGCCAGCAGCCCAGAGGGGGTGGGATCAAGCACTGAAGCTTTCTTT
D: TRBD1; length: 14; size: -; J: TRBJ2-5; V: TRBV12-5; CDR3: CASGLGQGLETQYF; DNA: TGTGCTAGTGGTTTGGGACAGGGGTTAGAGACCCAGTACTTC
D: -; length: 15; size: medium-sized; J: TRBJ1-1; V: TRBV16; CDR3: CASSQFGAGNTEAFF; DNA: TGTGCCAGCAGCCAATTTGGGGCAGGGAACACTGAAGCTTTCTTT
D: -; length: 14; size: few; J: TRBJ2-1; V: TRBV27; CDR3: CASSIVFGPNEQFF; DNA: TGTGCCAGCAGTATCGTTTTCGGCCCCAATGAGCAGTTCTTC
D: -; length: 15; size: -; J: TRBJ1-3; V: TRBV5-1; CDR3: CASSLIGVSGNTIYF; DNA: TGCGCCAGCAGCTTAATAGGGGTTTCTGGAAACACCATATATTTT
D: TRBD1; length: 13; size: -; J: TRBJ1-2; V: TRBV7-9; CDR3: CASSRTGDYGYTF; DNA: TGTGCCAGCAGCCGGACAGGCGACTATGGCTACACCTTC
D: TRBD2; length: 15; size: -; J: TRBJ2-3; V: TRBV30; CDR3: CAWVGLAGSTDTQYF; DNA: TGTGCCTGGGTGGGACTAGCGGGGAGCACAGATACGCAGTATTTT
D: -; length: 15; size: -; J: TRBJ1-1; V: TRBV30; CDR3: CAGADISRISTEAFF; DNA: TGTGCCGGGGCGGACATTTCTAGGATTAGCACTGAAGCTTTCTTT
D: TRBD1; length: 16; size: -; J: TRBJ2-3; V: TRBV11-2; CDR3: CASSYISGQGMDTQYF; DNA: TGTGCCAGCAGCTACATTTCGGGACAGGGAATGGATACGCAGTATTTT
D: TRBD2; length: 16; size: -; J: TRBJ2-1; V: TRBV7-9; CDR3: CASSAGAGGLENEQFF; DNA: TGTGCCAGCAGCGCAGGAGCGGGAGGGCTAGAAAATGAGCAGTTCTTC
D: -; length: 12; size: -; J: TRBJ1-3; V: TRBV7-2; CDR3: CASSTRQSSIYF; DNA: TGTGCCAGCAGCACCCGACAGAGCTCCATATATTTT
D: -; length: 14; size: -; J: TRBJ1-4; V: TRBV6-5; CDR3: CASSPRVGSEKLFF; DNA: TGTGCCAGCAGCCCACGGGTAGGGAGTGAAAAACTGTTTTTT
D: TRBD1; length: 14; size: -; J: TRBJ2-1; V: TRBV19; CDR3: CASGTDRAYNEQFF; DNA: TGTGCCAGTGGGACGGACAGGGCCTACAATGAGCAGTTCTTC
D: -; length: 13; size: -; J: TRBJ1-3; V: TRBV5-1; CDR3: CASTSDIGNTIYF; DNA: TGCGCCAGCACCTCGGACATAGGAAACACCATATATTTT
D: -; length: 12; size: -; J: TRBJ2-7; V: TRBV7-2; CDR3: CASSVDLYEQYF; DNA: TGTGCCAGCAGCGTGGATCTATACGAGCAGTACTTC
D: -; length: 13; size: once; J: TRBJ2-1; V: TRBV30; CDR3: CAWCPSSYNEQFF; DNA: TGTGCCTGGTGTCCAAGCTCCTACAATGAGCAGTTCTTC
D: TRBD1; length: 14; size: -; J: TRBJ2-3; V: TRBV29-1; CDR3: CSVSTGGRADTQYF; DNA: TGCAGCGTTTCTACAGGGGGCAGGGCAGATACGCAGTATTTT
D: -; length: 14; size: once; J: TRBJ1-4; V: TRBV4-3; CDR3: CASSPQGPFGKLFF; DNA: TGCGCCAGCAGCCCGCAGGGGCCTTTCGGAAAACTGTTTTTT
D: -; length: 14; size: -; J: TRBJ1-2; V: TRBV6-5; CDR3: CASRGEGRNYGYTF; DNA: TGTGCCAGCAGGGGCGAGGGACGTAACTATGGCTACACCTTC
D: TRBD1; length: 13; size: -; J: TRBJ1-2; V: TRBV10-3; CDR3: CAIGGDRDFGYTF; DNA: TGTGCCATCGGAGGAGACAGGGACTTTGGCTACACCTTC
D: TRBD1; length: 16; size: -; J: TRBJ2-3; V: TRBV27; CDR3: CASSSHIQGASDTQYF; DNA: TGTGCCAGCAGTTCTCATATACAGGGGGCATCAGATACGCAGTATTTT
D: -; length: 15; size: -; J: TRBJ2-5; V: TRBV2; CDR3: CASSPTPGALETQYF; DNA: TGTGCCAGCAGTCCTACCCCGGGGGCCCTGGAGACCCAGTACTTC
D: TRBD1; length: 13; size: -; J: TRBJ1-6; V: TRBV6-6; CDR3: CASRPTGGSPLHF; DNA: TGTGCCAGCAGACCTACAGGGGGCTCACCCCTCCACTTT
D: -; length: 14; size: -; J: TRBJ2-3; V: TRBV6-6; CDR3: CASSNLDSPDTQYF; DNA: TGTGCCAGCAGTAACCTGGACAGCCCAGATACGCAGTATTTT
D: -; length: 13; size: -; J: TRBJ2-1; V: TRBV29-1; CDR3: CSVVGGPYNEQFF; DNA: TGCAGCGTTGTTGGCGGCCCATACAATGAGCAGTTCTTC
D: TRBD1; length: 14; size: -; J: TRBJ2-1; V: TRBV11-3; CDR3: CASSGQGGYNEQFF; DNA: TGTGCCAGTAGTGGACAGGGGGGATACAATGAGCAGTTCTTC
D: TRBD1; length: 17; size: -; J: TRBJ2-5; V: TRBV7-9; CDR3: CASSWTRDSYYQETQYF; DNA: TGTGCCAGCAGCTGGACCCGGGACAGTTATTACCAAGAGACCCAGTACTTC
D: TRBD2; length: 16; size: many; J: TRBJ2-3; V: TRBV30; CDR3: CAWQRAGEGVADTQYF; DNA: TGTGCCTGGCAACGAGCGGGAGAGGGGGTTGCAGATACGCAGTATTTT
D: -; length: 13; size: -; J: TRBJ1-1; V: TRBV11-2; CDR3: CASSPTANTEAFF; DNA: TGTGCCAGCAGCCCGACAGCGAACACTGAAGCTTTCTTT
D: TRBD2; length: 19; size: -; J: TRBJ2-5; V: TRBV5-1; CDR3: CASSPGTGGTSGRGETQYF; DNA: TGCGCCAGCAGCCCCGGGACAGGGGGGACTAGCGGGAGAGGAGAGACCCAGTACTTC
D: -; length: 15; size: -; J: TRBJ1-2; V: TRBV6-4; CDR3: CASNHPTARNYGYTF; DNA: TGTGCCAGCAACCACCCGACAGCCCGCAACTATGGCTACACCTTC
D: TRBD2; length: 13; size: -; J: TRBJ2-5; V: TRBV7-8; CDR3: CASSLGTSQTQYF; DNA: TGTGCCAGCAGCCTAGGGACTAGTCAGACCCAGTACTTC
D: -; length: 15; size: -; J: TRBJ1-5; V: TRBV5-4; CDR3: CASSLAGDSNQPQHF; DNA: TGTGCCAGCAGCTTGGCGGGGGATAGCAATCAGCCCCAGCATTTT
D: TRBD1; length: 15; size: medium-sized; J: TRBJ2-1; V: TRBV4-3; CDR3: CASSRDRSPYNEQFF; DNA: TGCGCCAGCAGCCGGGACAGAAGCCCGTACAATGAGCAGTTCTTC
D: -; length: 14; size: -; J: TRBJ2-3; V: TRBV27; CDR3: CASSLSQVVDTQYF; DNA: TGTGCCAGCAGTTTATCGCAAGTGGTAGATACGCAGTATTTT
D: -; length: 13; size: -; J: TRBJ1-1; V: TRBV4-1; CDR3: CASSLNRNTEAFF; DNA: TGCGCCAGCAGCCTAAACAGGAACACTGAAGCTTTCTTT
D: -; length: 15; size: -; J: TRBJ2-6; V: TRBV6-1; CDR3: CASSDQGGRFNVLTF; DNA: TGTGCCAGCAGTGACCAGGGGGGGAGATTCAACGTCCTGACTTTC
D: -; length: 13; size: -; J: TRBJ2-1; V: TRBV2; CDR3: CASRESSYNEQFF; DNA: TGTGCCAGCAGAGAGAGCTCCTACAATGAGCAGTTCTTC
D: -; length: 12; size: -; J: TRBJ2-7; V: TRBV27; CDR3: CASSLGGGEQYF; DNA: TGTGCCAGCAGTTTGGGAGGGGGCGAGCAGTACTTC
D: -; length: 14; size: -; J: TRBJ1-4; V: TRBV5-4; CDR3: CASSLGRDGEKLFF; DNA: TGTGCCAGCAGCTTGGGCAGGGATGGTGAAAAACTGTTTTTT
D: TRBD2; length: 14; size: -; J: TRBJ2-1; V: TRBV11-3; CDR3: CASSLASGDNEQFF; DNA: TGTGCCAGCAGCTTAGCTAGCGGTGACAATGAGCAGTTCTTC
D: -; length: 13; size: few; J: TRBJ1-1; V: TRBV7-6; CDR3: CSSRDRSNTEAFF; DNA: TGTTCCAGCCGGGACCGCTCGAACACTGAAGCTTTCTTT
D: -; length: 13; size: -; J: TRBJ1-5; V: TRBV30; CDR3: CAWSIGGNQPQHF; DNA: TGTGCCTGGAGTATAGGCGGAAATCAGCCCCAGCATTTT
D: -; length: 14; size: -; J: TRBJ1-4; V: TRBV7-9; CDR3: CASSLGVGDEKLFF; DNA: TGTGCCAGCAGCTTAGGGGTCGGGGATGAAAAACTGTTTTTT
D: -; length: 15; size: -; J: TRBJ1-6; V: TRBV5-8; CDR3: CASSLYVINNSPLHF; DNA: TGTGCCAGCAGCTTGTATGTAATTAATAATTCACCCCTCCACTTT